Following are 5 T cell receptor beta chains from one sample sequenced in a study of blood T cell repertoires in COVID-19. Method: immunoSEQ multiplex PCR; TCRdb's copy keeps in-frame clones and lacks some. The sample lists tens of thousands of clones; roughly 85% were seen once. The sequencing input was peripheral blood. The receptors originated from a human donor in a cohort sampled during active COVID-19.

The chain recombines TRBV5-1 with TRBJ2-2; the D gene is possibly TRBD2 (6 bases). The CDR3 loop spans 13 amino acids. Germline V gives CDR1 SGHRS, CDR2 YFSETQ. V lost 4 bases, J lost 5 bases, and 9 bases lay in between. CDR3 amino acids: CASSLGRTGELFF. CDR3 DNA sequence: TGCGCCAGCAGCCTGGGGAGGACCGGGGAGCTGTTTTTT.

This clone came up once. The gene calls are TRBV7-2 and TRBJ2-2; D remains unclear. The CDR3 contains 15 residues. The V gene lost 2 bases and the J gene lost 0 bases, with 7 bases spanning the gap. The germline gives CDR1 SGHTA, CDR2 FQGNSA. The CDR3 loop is CASSLSRTNTGELFF. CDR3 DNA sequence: TGTGCCAGCAGCTTAAGCCGAACGAACACCGGGGAGCTGTTTTTT.

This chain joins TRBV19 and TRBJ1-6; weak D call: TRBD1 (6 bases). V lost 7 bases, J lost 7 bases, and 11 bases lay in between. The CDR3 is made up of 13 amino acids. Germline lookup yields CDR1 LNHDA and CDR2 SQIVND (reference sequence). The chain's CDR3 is CASNQGNNSPLHF. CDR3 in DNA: TGTGCCAGTAATCAGGGGAACAATTCACCCCTCCACTTT.

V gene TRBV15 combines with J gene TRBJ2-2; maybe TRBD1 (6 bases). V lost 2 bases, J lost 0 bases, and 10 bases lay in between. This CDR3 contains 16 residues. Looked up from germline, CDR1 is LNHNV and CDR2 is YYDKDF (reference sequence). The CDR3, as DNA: TGTGCCACCAGCAGATCGGACAGCCCGAACACCGGGGAGCTGTTTTTT. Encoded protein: CATSRSDSPNTGELFF.

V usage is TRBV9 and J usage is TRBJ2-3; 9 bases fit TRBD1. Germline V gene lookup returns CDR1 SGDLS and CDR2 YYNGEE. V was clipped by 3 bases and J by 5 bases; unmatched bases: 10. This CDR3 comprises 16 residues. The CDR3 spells CASSAPTGTGLDTQYF. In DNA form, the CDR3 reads TGTGCCAGCAGCGCCCCTACTGGGACAGGGTTAGATACGCAGTATTTT.